This T cell receptor (beta chain) was recorded in a study of response to subunit inactivated influenza vaccine. The CDR3 contains 16 residues. V lost 0 bases to trimming and J lost 4 bases, with 16 bases between them. In germline, CDR1 is DFQATT, CDR2 SNEGSKA (reference sequence). The study's findings and limits: There was a suggestion from the authors that each seasonal influenza vaccination recruits few new T cells.

This clonotype was observed a few times. Its cognate antigen is unknown. One entry per CDR3 protein results from TCRdb running MiXCR on the RT-PCR reads. Among around 520,000 distinct CDR3 sequences listed, 10% to 15% were seen once. The V and J genes are TRBV20-1 and TRBJ2-1; either TRBD1 or TRBD2 may supply D (5 bases each). This clonotype originated in a man aged 45-60 years who received an inactivated influenza vaccine. The material was PBMCs from blood, obtained on the day of vaccination. CDR3 region: CSARESGASRYNEQFF. CDR3 in DNA: TGCAGTGCTAGAGAGTCCGGGGCCTCCAGATACAATGAGCAGTTCTTC.